The sequence of this T cell receptor beta chain was determined in a study of blood T cell repertoires in COVID-19 (TCRdb year 2020). In the study overall: The collaborator samples originated in the United States, Italy and Spain and spanned the acute and convalescent phases of COVID-19. The prospective study material was composed of cDNA or gDNA derived from T cells, B-cell-depleted T cells, or PBMCs. Subjects who had been exposed to COVID-19, were actively infected with it, or had recovered from it provided the deeply sampled blood TCRbeta repertoires that made up the dataset. A freely available public database, intended as a resource for researchers studying the immune response to SARS-CoV-2, is where the repertoires were released. The samples were drawn from two sources: the first 160 participants of the ongoing ImmuneRACE study, and 1,000 to 1,500 subjects contributed by 6 global collaborators. Nearly every sample came with metadata listing a de-identified subject ID, COVID-19 status, age in years and sex. Where HLA class I and class II types were available, the types were taken from metadata supplied by the sample provider, not from assay-based typing.

There are 17 amino acids in the CDR3, from cysteine to phenylalanine inclusive. Solely the CDR3 DNA is kept, with 51 bases framed from the first base. The study at large found these results: The amount of clinical and demographic metadata varied by source and participant and was provided uncurated.

Worth noting for this clone: The target of this receptor is not known. No qualities accompany the bases; no much larger clone lies one base away.

The immunoSEQ Assay, a bias-controlled multiplex PCR, was used to amplify TCRbeta CDR3 regions from genomic DNA. For the original study's pipeline: The number of nucleated cells in each sample was estimated by amplification of reference gene primers within the assay. Sequence reads were collapsed and filtered to measure the absolute abundance of every unique TCRbeta CDR3 rearrangement. Productive Simpson clonality was computed per sample as the square root of Simpson's diversity index over productive rearrangements. Entries here come from immuneACCESS through TCRdb and include only in-frame sequences with V and J called. Some clones fail to appear in such tables; in the studies checked, an unresolved V gene covers under half of the shortfall, and the cause of the remainder is unknown. That table furnishes V, J and clone size, whereas the DNA furnished D and trimming. For this sample the table gives approximately 75,000 clones, of which around 82% were detected only once. Less than 8.5% of the sample is in the top ten clones.

Whole blood was collected in K2EDTA tubes by collaborating institutions according to the institutions' own protocols. For TCRbeta analysis, collaborator samples were shipped as frozen whole blood, as isolated PBMCs, or as DNA extracted from either sample type. The sequenced sample was peripheral blood. The receptor was derived from a human donor in a cohort sampled during active COVID-19. The chain joins TRBV21-1 to TRBJ1-6; the table's D call of TRBD1 was not tested on the DNA. TRBV21-1 is a known pseudogene. The CDR3 protein is CASSRRQVQFFNSPLHF. In nucleotide form, the sequence is TGTGCCAGCAGCAGGAGACAGGTCCAATTCTTTAATTCACCCCTCCACTTT.